Each of the 15 T cell receptor beta chains below was sequenced from the same sample in a study of cytomegalovirus exposure and HLA in healthy donors. Sequencing used immunoSEQ multiplex PCR; TCRdb keeps in-frame clones, though not all of them. The sample consists of about 130,000 clones, 85% to 90% of them appearing once. The sample comprised PBMCs. The receptor set was obtained from a young woman in good health and CMV-seronegative.

The V gene is TRBV29-1, the J gene TRBJ2-5, with D possibly TRBD2 on 6 matching bases. The germline V and J ends were trimmed by 6 bases and 7 bases, with 18 bases remaining between them. From germline, CDR1 is SQVTM and CDR2 ANQGSEA. The CDR3 spans 13 residues. The CDR3 DNA sequence: TGCAGCGTGAGCCGGGAGACCGAAATGACCCAGTACTTC. It is translated as CSVSRETEMTQYF. The variable domain in full, with the rest retrieved from reference TRBV29-1 and TRBJ2-5, is SAVISQKPSRDICQRGTSLTIQCQVDSQVTMMFWYRQQPGQSLTLIATANQGSEATYESGFVIDKFPISRPNLTFSTLTVSNMSPEDSSIYLCSVSRETEMTQYFGPGTRLLVL.

The CDR3 region is CASSMASPGGNQPQHF. CDR3 nucleotide sequence: TGTGCCAGTAGTATGGCCTCTCCTGGAGGGAATCAGCCCCAGCATTTT. V usage is TRBV19 and J usage is TRBJ1-5; unclear D gene. Trimming left V 3 bases short and J 4 bases short, with 16 bases between. This CDR3 comprises 16 residues. Germline CDR1 reads LNHDA; CDR2 reads SQIVND (reference sequence).

This chain connects TRBV19 to TRBJ1-4, with D perhaps TRBD1 (6 bases). From germline, CDR1 is LNHDA and CDR2 SQIVND (reference sequence). The CDR3 contains 12 residues. The chain's CDR3 is CGTGYRNEKLFF. The CDR3 nucleotides read TGTGGCACAGGGTATAGAAATGAAAAACTGTTTTTT.

The chain is built from TRBV5-1 and TRBJ2-5; D possibly corresponds to TRBD1 (6 bases). CDR1 is SGHRS and CDR2 is YFSETQ in the germline V gene. Trimming cost V 0 bases and J 4 bases, with 19 bases left between them. The CDR3 totals 17 residues. CDR3 nucleotide sequence: TGCGCCAGCAGCTTGGAGCGGCAGGGGCCCGGGGCAGAGACCCAGTACTTC. It is translated as CASSLERQGPGAETQYF.

V usage is TRBV19 and J usage is TRBJ1-5; D not certain. The germline CDR1 and CDR2 sequences are LNHDA and SQIVND (reference sequence). V dropped 1 base and J dropped 7 bases, with 17 bases sitting between them. The length of the CDR3 is 16 residues. CDR3 amino acids: CASSIVGGRPAQPQHF. The CDR3 DNA sequence: TGTGCCAGTAGTATAGTGGGAGGTCGCCCAGCCCAGCCCCAGCATTTT.

The chain links TRBV6-1 to TRBJ2-5; the match to TRBD2 covers 10 bases. V shed 2 bases, J shed 1 base, and the junction held 4 bases outside the gene matches. The CDR3 has 16 residues. Germline CDR1 and CDR2: MNHNS and SASEGT. CDR3 sequence reads: CASSETLAGTQETQYF. Here the CDR3 DNA reads TGTGCCAGCAGTGAAACACTAGCGGGGACCCAAGAGACCCAGTACTTC.

The V call is TRBV28, the J call TRBJ2-1; a weak D match, TRBD2 (5 bases). V was clipped by 5 bases and J by 10 bases, with 18 bases between them. From germline, CDR1 is MDHEN and CDR2 SYDVKM. This CDR3 spans 14 amino acids. The CDR3 sequence: CASSGESSRGEQFF. CDR3 DNA: TGTGCCAGCAGTGGCGAGTCTTCTCGAGGGGAGCAGTTCTTC. The variable domain in full, with the rest retrieved from reference TRBV28 and TRBJ2-1, is DVKVTQSSRYLVKRTGEKVFLECVQDMDHENMFWYRQDPGLGLRLIYFSYDVKMKEKGDIPEGYSVSREKKERFSLILESASTNQTSMYLCASSGESSRGEQFFGPGTRLTVL.

In this sample, this clone turned up many times. This chain links TRBV4-2 with TRBJ2-2; TRBD1 agrees at 10 bases. CDR3 length: 15 amino acids. Germline V gene lookup returns CDR1 LGHNA and CDR2 YNFKEQ. The V segment lost 6 bases and the J segment 3 bases; nucleotides outside the gene matches: 4. The chain's CDR3 is CASSSGTGDTGELFF. CDR3 nucleotides: TGTGCCAGCAGTTCCGGGACAGGGGACACCGGGGAGCTGTTTTTT.

This clone has more than one count but fewer than ten. The chain couples TRBV28 to TRBJ2-7, with D perhaps TRBD1 (6 bases). The V end lost 8 bases, the J end lost 4 bases, and 15 bases lay between the germline ends. The V gene's germline CDR1 is MDHEN and CDR2 SYDVKM. There are 13 residues in the CDR3. CDR3 region: CASGSTDRYEQYF. The CDR3 DNA sequence: TGTGCCAGCGGCTCGACAGACAGGTACGAGCAGTACTTC. Filled out from reference TRBV28 and TRBJ2-7, the complete variable domain reads DVKVTQSSRYLVKRTGEKVFLECVQDMDHENMFWYRQDPGLGLRLIYFSYDVKMKEKGDIPEGYSVSREKKERFSLILESASTNQTSMYLCASGSTDRYEQYFGPGTRLTVT.

The rearrangement uses TRBV7-8 and TRBJ1-4, with TRBD1 matching over 11 bases. CDR3 length equals 16 residues. J was trimmed by 7 bases and V by 1 base; bases with no gene match: 5. Germline CDR1 SGHVS, CDR2 FQNEAQ. The DNA for the CDR3 is TGTGCCAGCAGCTTAGAAGTGGACAGGGGGCTTGAAAAACTGTTTTTT. This encodes CASSLEVDRGLEKLFF.

This rearrangement joins TRBV18 to TRBJ1-5; D ambiguous. The V and J ends lost 3 bases and 7 bases respectively, with 16 bases between them. Germline V gene sequence: CDR1 KGHSH, CDR2 LQKENI. The CDR3 consists of 15 residues. CDR3 sequence: CASSPRSGLIQPQHF. CDR3 coding DNA: TGTGCCAGCTCACCTCGGTCAGGCCTAATCCAGCCCCAGCATTTT.

This chain uses TRBV6-1 with TRBJ1-5, with D possibly TRBD1 on 6 matching bases. From germline, CDR1 is MNHNS and CDR2 SASEGT. Trimming took off 7 bases at V and 2 bases at J, with 15 bases between the two ends. The CDR3 has 15 residues. The CDR3 nucleotides read TGTGCCAGCACCCACCAGGGGATTGGCAATCAGCCCCAGCATTTT. This codes for CASTHQGIGNQPQHF.

The rearrangement links TRBV30 to TRBJ1-3; D is perhaps TRBD1 (5 bases). V was cut by 0 bases and J by 0 bases, with 9 bases left in between. The germline V gene has CDR1 GTSNPN and CDR2 SVGIG (reference sequence). The CDR3 is 15 residues long. The CDR3 DNA sequence: TGTGCCTGGAGTGTAGACAGCCTCTCTGGAAACACCATATATTTT. Translating it yields CAWSVDSLSGNTIYF.

V usage is TRBV25-1 and J usage is TRBJ2-1, with 7 nucleotides matching TRBD2. The V segment lost 7 bases and the J segment 6 bases; nucleotides outside the gene matches: 15. This CDR3 has 16 residues. Germline CDR1 and CDR2: MGHDK and SYGVNS. The CDR3 DNA is TGTGCCAGCAATAGGGGAGGGGAAGGTGTAGTCAATGAGCAGTTCTTC. Its protein product is CASNRGGEGVVNEQFF.

Comments on this clone: Compared with germline, one end of the junction differs, possibly owing to a read error. This chain connects TRBV29-1 to TRBJ1-2; tentative D call: TRBD1 (6 bases). The germline V gene has CDR1 SQVTM and CDR2 ANQGSEA. This CDR3 has 14 amino acids. The chain's CDR3 is CSVEETGENYGYTF. The CDR3 coding sequence is TGCAGCGTCGAAGAGACAGGAGAAAACTATGGCTACACCTTC.